This T cell receptor (beta chain) was observed in a study of T cells after posttransplantation cyclophosphamide. Overall study findings and caveats: Blood and skin or GI T cell repertoires showed limited TRB overlap. Recipient CMV seropositivity and CMV reactivation strongly tracked TRB clonality.

Concerning this clone itself: Its specificity is unknown. The junction differs from germline at one of its ends, possibly a read error.

This table comes from immunoSEQ multiplex PCR, and its TCRdb copy is limited to in-frame clones, with some not included. Seen here are around 6,000 clones, about 80% observed once, and the top ten hold around 26%. This CDR3 spans 15 amino acids. Germline V gene lookup returns CDR1 SGHVS and CDR2 FQNEAQ. Busulfan-fludarabine conditioning, marrow transplant, and cyclophosphamide on days +3 and +4 were administered. The chain combines TRBV7-8 with TRBJ1-4, with 8 bases aligning to TRBD1. The clonotype comes from a female patient in her forties or fifties who received an allogeneic stem cell transplant from a related donor, was CMV-positive, and had no GVHD. The graft donor may account for some of the T cells. This specimen consisted of CD8+ T cells sorted from PBMCs, obtained 1,300 to 1,500 days after allogeneic stem cell transplant with posttransplant cyclophosphamide. CDR3 residues: CAISLERGQVEKLFF. CDR3 nucleotide sequence: TGTGCCATCAGCTTAGAGAGGGGACAGGTTGAAAAACTGTTTTTC.